This note documents a single TCR beta chain sequence. The Seattle patients, enrolled during active infection, were followed longitudinally. As originally analysed: Amplifying reference gene primers gave estimates of nucleated cell counts. TCRdb's table, derived via immunoSEQ multiplex PCR, lists solely in-frame clones and lacks some. V and J calls and clone size are given by that table; D and trimming were obtained from the DNA. Of approximately 260,000 clones in the sample, 90% are singletons; the top ten hold about 2%. Germline lookup yields CDR1 SGHDT and CDR2 YYEEEE. The CDR3 has 15 amino acids. V was clipped by 5 bases and J by 8 bases; unmatched bases: 7. This record comes from a study of blood T cell repertoires in COVID-19. About the study: COVID-19 samples collected from the United States, Italy and Spain covered acute and convalescent phases. From T cells, B-cell-depleted T cells, or PBMCs came the material, which was cDNA or gDNA.

The gene calls are TRBV5-6 and TRBJ1-6; 10 nucleotides match TRBD1. The clonotype comes from a woman aged 55-70 years with COVID-19, enrolled during active disease. The specimen sequenced was peripheral blood. DNA of the CDR3: TGTGCCAGCAGTCGGGACAGGGGAAACGATTCACCCCTCCACTTT. Protein: CASSRDRGNDSPLHF.